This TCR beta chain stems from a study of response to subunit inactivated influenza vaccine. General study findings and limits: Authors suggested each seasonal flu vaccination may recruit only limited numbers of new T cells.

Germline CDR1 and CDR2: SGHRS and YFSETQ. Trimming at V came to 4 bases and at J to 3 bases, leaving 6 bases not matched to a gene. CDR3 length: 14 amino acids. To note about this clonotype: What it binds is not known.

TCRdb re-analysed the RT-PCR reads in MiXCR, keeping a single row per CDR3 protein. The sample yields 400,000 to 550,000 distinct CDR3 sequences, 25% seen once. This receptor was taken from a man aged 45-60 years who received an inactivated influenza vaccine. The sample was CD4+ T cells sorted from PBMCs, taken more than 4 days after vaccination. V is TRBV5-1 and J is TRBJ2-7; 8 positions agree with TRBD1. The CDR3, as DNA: TGCGCCAGCAGCAAGGACAGGGCGGACTACGAGCAGTACTTC. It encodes CASSKDRADYEQYF.